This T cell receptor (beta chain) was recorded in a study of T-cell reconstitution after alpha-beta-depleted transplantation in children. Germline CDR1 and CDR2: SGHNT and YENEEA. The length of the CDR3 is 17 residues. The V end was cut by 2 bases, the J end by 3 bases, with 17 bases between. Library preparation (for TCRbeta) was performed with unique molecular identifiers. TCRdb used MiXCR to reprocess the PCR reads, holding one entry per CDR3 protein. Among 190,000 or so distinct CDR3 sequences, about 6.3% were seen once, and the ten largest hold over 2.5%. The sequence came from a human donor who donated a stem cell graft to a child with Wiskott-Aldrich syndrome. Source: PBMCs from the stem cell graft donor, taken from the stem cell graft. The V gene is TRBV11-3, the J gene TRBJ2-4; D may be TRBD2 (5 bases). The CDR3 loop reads CASSLYGVGSDKNIQYF. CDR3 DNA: TGTGCCAGCAGCTTATACGGGGTGGGGTCTGACAAAAACATTCAGTACTTC. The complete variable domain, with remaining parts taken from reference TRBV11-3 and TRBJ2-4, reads EAGVVQSPRYKIIEKKQPVAFWCNPISGHNTLYWYLQNLGQGPELLIRYENEEAVDDSQLPKDRFSAERLKGVDSTLKIQPAELGDSAVYLCASSLYGVGSDKNIQYFGAGTRLSVL.